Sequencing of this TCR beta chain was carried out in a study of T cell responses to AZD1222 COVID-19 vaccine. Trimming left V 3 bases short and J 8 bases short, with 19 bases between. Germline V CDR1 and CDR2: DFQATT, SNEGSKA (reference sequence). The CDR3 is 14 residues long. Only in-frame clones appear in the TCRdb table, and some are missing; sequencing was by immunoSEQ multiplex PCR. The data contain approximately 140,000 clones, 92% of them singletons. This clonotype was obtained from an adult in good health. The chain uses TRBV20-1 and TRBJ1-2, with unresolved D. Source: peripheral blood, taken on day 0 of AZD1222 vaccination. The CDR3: CSASSSERVEGYTF. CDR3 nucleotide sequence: TGCAGTGCTAGTTCTTCCGAACGCGTGGAAGGCTACACCTTC.